The sequence of this T cell receptor beta chain was determined in a study of cytomegalovirus exposure and HLA in healthy donors. This CDR3 has 14 residues. CDR1 and CDR2 (germline): SEHNR, FQNEAQ (reference sequence). With 5 bases clipped from V and 3 bases from J, the junction kept 6 bases outside the gene matches. 60 Vbeta and 13 Jbeta primers were used in PCR. Clones were sequenced by immunoSEQ multiplex PCR, and TCRdb holds only the in-frame ones, with some missing. The sample contains 250,000 to 350,000 clones, 86% of which appear only once. This TCR was recovered from a middle-aged man in good health and CMV-seropositive. The chain uses TRBV7-9 and TRBJ1-2, with 7 positions matching TRBD1. The sequenced material came from PBMCs. The CDR3 DNA reads as TGTGCCAGCAGCCCTCGGACAGGACACTATGGCTACACCTTC. It translates to CASSPRTGHYGYTF.